These T cell receptor beta chains were read from a single sample in a study of T-cell memory formation after mild COVID-19. Each CDR3 protein gets one entry after TCRdb re-called the 5' RACE reads with MiXCR. The sample holds about 470,000 distinct CDR3 sequences, around 25% seen once. The sequencing sample was made of PBMCs or a T cell subset sorted from them (not recorded which). Receptor source: an adult woman who had mild COVID-19 (a few samples of this study predate the infection). Cell type and time point are not known. The CDR3 runs from the conserved cysteine through the conserved F or W. A D gene is named only where the DNA matches it firmly. Clone size is shown for a subset of rows, as once, few, many or a class of expanded clone.

D gene: NA
clone size: NA
J gene: TRBJ2-5
V gene: TRBV5-6
CDR3 DNA: TGTGCCAGTTCTCCGTTAGACCGACGGATCCGAGAGACCCAGTACTTC
CDR3 protein: CASSPLDRRIRETQYF

D gene: NA
clone size: many
J gene: TRBJ2-3
V gene: TRBV20-1
CDR3 DNA: TGCAGTGCTAGACAGGGGAGCACAGATACGCAGTATTTT
CDR3 protein: CSARQGSTDTQYF

D gene: NA
clone size: NA
J gene: TRBJ1-1
V gene: TRBV6-2/TRBV6-3
CDR3 DNA: TGTGCCAGCAGCCTCCCCCCCTTCGGCCCGGGACTGGGGAGAGGGAACACTGAAGCTTTCTTT
CDR3 protein: CASSLPPFGPGLGRGNTEAFF

D gene: NA
clone size: few
J gene: TRBJ2-7
V gene: TRBV12-3/TRBV12-4
CDR3 DNA: TGTGCCAGCAGTTTATCCCCCCTTTTCTCCGAGCCGTTTTCCTACGAGCAGTACTTC
CDR3 protein: CASSLSPLFSEPFSYEQYF

D gene: NA
clone size: few
J gene: TRBJ2-7
V gene: TRBV6-5
CDR3 DNA: TGTGCCAGCAGTTACGACTCTACAGGGTCTCACGGGGACGAGCAGTACTTC
CDR3 protein: CASSYDSTGSHGDEQYF

D gene: NA
clone size: NA
J gene: TRBJ1-1
V gene: TRBV27
CDR3 DNA: TGTGCCAGCAGTCCCCATACCCCAGACCAGATAAGTGAAGCTTTCTTT
CDR3 protein: CASSPHTPDQISEAFF

D gene: TRBD1
clone size: few
J gene: TRBJ2-1
V gene: TRBV20-1
CDR3 DNA: TGCAGTGCTCGAGGACAGGTCAGCTACAATGAGCAGTTCTTC
CDR3 protein: CSARGQVSYNEQFF

D gene: NA
clone size: few
J gene: TRBJ2-1
V gene: TRBV7-9
CDR3 DNA: TGTGCCAGCAGCCCCGGGGACACGGTTAAGCACAATGAGCAGTTCTTC
CDR3 protein: CASSPGDTVKHNEQFF

D gene: NA
clone size: NA
J gene: TRBJ2-5
V gene: TRBV7-9
CDR3 DNA: TGTGCCAGCAGTCACGAGGGCGGGGCTCAAGAGACCCAGTACTTC
CDR3 protein: CASSHEGGAQETQYF

D gene: NA
clone size: few
J gene: TRBJ2-3
V gene: TRBV7-9
CDR3 DNA: TGTGCCAGCAGCTTTTATCGTGTCGGCAGGGGACCAGATACGCAGTATTTT
CDR3 protein: CASSFYRVGRGPDTQYF

D gene: NA
clone size: few
J gene: TRBJ2-1
V gene: TRBV20-1
CDR3 DNA: TGCAGTGTAACGAATGAGCAGTTCTTC
CDR3 protein: CSVTNEQFF